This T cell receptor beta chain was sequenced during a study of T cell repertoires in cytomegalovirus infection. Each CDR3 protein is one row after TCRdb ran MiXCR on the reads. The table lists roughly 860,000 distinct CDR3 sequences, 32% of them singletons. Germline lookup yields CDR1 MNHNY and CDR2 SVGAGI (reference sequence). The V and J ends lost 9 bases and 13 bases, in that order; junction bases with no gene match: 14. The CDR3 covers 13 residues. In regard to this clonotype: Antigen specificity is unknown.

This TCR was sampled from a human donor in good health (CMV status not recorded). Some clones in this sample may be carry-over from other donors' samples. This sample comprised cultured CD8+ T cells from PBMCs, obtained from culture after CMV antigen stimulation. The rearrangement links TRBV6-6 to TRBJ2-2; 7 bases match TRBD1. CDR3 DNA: TGTGCCAGTTCCGGCCCGCGGAACAGGGGGCTGTTTTTT. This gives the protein CASSGPRNRGLFF.